This TCR beta chain emerged from a study of CD8 T cells in Susac syndrome. Points from the study as a whole: The number of individuals included in the study's TCR sequencing and HLA analysis was acknowledged as relatively small.

On this clonotype itself: The antigen remains undetermined.

The CDR3 contains 14 residues. V was shortened by 4 bases and J by 2 bases, with 15 bases between the two germline ends. Germline V gene sequence: CDR1 SQVTM, CDR2 ANQGSEA. The RNA, about 0.45 to 1 ug, was put through reverse transcription using random hexamers. With immunoSEQ multiplex PCR, TCR beta CDR3 was amplified across 54 Vbeta and 13 Jbeta. TCRdb called the immunoSEQ multiplex PCR reads again in MiXCR, with one record for every CDR3 protein. This sample carries about 210,000 distinct CDR3 sequences, nearly 97% of them seen once, and the ten largest clones take 0.095%. The T cells that were sequenced for TCR beta were CD8+ and CD4+ cells from blood.

The receptor was isolated from a human donor with multiple sclerosis. Source material: CD4+ T cells from PBMCs. V and J are TRBV29-1 and TRBJ2-7, with a possible D match to TRBD1 (6 bases). The chain's CDR3 is CSVGRVGDTYEQYF. CDR3 nucleotides: TGCAGCGTTGGGCGGGTAGGGGACACCTACGAGCAGTACTTC.